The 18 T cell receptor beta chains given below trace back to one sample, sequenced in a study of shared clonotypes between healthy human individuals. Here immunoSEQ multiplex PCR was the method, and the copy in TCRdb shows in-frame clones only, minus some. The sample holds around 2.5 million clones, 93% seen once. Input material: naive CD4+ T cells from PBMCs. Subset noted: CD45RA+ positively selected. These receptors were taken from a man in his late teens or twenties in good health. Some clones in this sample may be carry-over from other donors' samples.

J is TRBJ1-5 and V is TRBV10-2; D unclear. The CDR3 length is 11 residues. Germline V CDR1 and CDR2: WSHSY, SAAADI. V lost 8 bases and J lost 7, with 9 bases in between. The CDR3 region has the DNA TGCGCCAGCGGGTCCACCCAGCCCCAGCATTTT. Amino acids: CASGSTQPQHF.

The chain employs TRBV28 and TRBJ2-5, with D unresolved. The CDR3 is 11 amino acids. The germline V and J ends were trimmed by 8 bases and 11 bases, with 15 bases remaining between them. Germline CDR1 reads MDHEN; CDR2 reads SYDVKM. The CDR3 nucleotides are TGTGCCAGCCCTAGGCATTTTGGGCAGTACTTC. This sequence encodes CASPRHFGQYF. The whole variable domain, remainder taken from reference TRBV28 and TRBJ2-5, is DVKVTQSSRYLVKRTGEKVFLECVQDMDHENMFWYRQDPGLGLRLIYFSYDVKMKEKGDIPEGYSVSREKKERFSLILESASTNQTSMYLCASPRHFGQYFGPGTRLLVL.

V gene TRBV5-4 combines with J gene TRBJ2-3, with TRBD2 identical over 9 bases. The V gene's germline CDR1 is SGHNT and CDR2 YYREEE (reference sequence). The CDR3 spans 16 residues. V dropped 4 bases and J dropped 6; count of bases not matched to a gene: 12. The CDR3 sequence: CASSPEGGRGMDTQYF. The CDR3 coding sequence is TGTGCCAGCAGCCCTGAGGGCGGGAGGGGCATGGATACGCAGTATTTT. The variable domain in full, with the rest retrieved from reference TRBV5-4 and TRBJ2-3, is ETGVTQSPTHLIKTRGQQVTLRCSSQSGHNTVSWYQQALGQGPQFIFQYYREEENGRGNFPPRFSGLQFPNYSSELNVNALELDDSALYLCASSPEGGRGMDTQYFGPGTRLTVL.

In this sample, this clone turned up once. DNA of the CDR3: TGCAGCGTTGAAAGGTTTGGCTATGGCTACACCTTC. This codes for CSVERFGYGYTF. This chain joins TRBV29-1 and TRBJ1-2; the D is unclear. Per germline, CDR1 SQVTM and CDR2 ANQGSEA. Trimming cost V 2 bases and J 4 bases, with 8 bases left between them. This CDR3 region has 12 residues.

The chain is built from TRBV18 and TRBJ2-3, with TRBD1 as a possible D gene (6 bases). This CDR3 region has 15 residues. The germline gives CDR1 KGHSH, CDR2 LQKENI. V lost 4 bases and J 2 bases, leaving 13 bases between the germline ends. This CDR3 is CASSRGQGPTDTQYF. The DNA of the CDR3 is TGTGCCAGCTCACGGGGTCAGGGGCCCACAGATACGCAGTATTTT. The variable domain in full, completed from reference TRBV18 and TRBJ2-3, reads NAGVMQNPRHLVRRRGQEARLRCSPMKGHSHVYWYRQLPEEGLKFMVYLQKENIIDESGMPKERFSAEFPKEGPSILRIQQVVRGDSAAYFCASSRGQGPTDTQYFGPGTRLTVL.

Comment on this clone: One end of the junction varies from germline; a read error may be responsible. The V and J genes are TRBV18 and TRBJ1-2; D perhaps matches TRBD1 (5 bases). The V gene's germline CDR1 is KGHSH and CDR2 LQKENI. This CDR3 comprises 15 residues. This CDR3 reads CASTPGGPPNYGYTF. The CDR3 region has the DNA TGTGCCAGCACACCGGGGGGTCCCCCTAACTATGGCTACACCTTC.

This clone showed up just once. The CDR3 coding sequence is TGTGCCAGCAGCCCTCAGGCTATCGGGGGGAGTTACAATGAGCAGTTCTTC. Translated: CASSPQAIGGSYNEQFF. The chain employs TRBV5-4 and TRBJ2-1; TRBD2 agrees at 7 bases. The germline CDR1 and CDR2 sequences are SGHNT and YYREEE (reference sequence). The length of the CDR3 is 17 residues. V trimming: 4 bases; J trimming: 4 bases; junction bases outside the gene matches: 14.

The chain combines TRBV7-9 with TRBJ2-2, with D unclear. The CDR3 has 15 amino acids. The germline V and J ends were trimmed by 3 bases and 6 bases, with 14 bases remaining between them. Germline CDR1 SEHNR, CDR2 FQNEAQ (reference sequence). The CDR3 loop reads CASSLDLQTAGELFF. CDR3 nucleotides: TGTGCCAGCAGCTTGGACCTACAAACGGCCGGGGAGCTGTTTTTT.

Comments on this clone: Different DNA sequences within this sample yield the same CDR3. The CDR3 bases are TGCGCCAGCAGCTTGGTGGTAGCGGGGGGCCAAGAGACCCAGTACTTC. It specifies CASSLVVAGGQETQYF. The chain employs TRBV5-1 and TRBJ2-5; 10 nucleotides align to TRBD2. This CDR3 has 16 residues. CDR1 and CDR2 (germline): SGHRS, YFSETQ. V lost 0 bases and J lost 1; bases outside the gene matches: 3.

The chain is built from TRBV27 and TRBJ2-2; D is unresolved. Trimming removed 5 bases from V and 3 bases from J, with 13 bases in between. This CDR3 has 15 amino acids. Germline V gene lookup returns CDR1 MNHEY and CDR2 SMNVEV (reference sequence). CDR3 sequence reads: CASSAWPRDTGELFF. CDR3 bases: TGTGCCAGCAGTGCGTGGCCCCGGGACACCGGGGAGCTGTTTTTT.

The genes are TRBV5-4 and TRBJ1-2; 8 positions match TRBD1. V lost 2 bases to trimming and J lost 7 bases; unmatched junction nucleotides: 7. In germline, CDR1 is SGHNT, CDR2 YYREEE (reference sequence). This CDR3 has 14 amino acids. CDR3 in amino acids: CASSFLQGEGGYTF. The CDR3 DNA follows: TGTGCCAGCAGCTTTTTACAGGGGGAAGGTGGCTACACCTTC.

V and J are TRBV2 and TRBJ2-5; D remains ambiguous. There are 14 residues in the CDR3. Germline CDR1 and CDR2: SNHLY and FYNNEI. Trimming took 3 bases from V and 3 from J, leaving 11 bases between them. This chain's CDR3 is CASSEWGIEETQYF. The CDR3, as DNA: TGTGCCAGCAGTGAGTGGGGAATTGAAGAGACCCAGTACTTC.

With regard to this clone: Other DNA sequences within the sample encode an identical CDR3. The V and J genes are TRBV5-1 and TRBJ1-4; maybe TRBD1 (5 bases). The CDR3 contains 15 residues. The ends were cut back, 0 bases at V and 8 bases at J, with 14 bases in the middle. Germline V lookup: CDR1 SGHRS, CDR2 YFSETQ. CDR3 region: CASSLGLGRGEKLFF. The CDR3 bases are TGCGCCAGCAGCTTGGGTCTGGGGCGTGGGGAAAAACTGTTTTTT.

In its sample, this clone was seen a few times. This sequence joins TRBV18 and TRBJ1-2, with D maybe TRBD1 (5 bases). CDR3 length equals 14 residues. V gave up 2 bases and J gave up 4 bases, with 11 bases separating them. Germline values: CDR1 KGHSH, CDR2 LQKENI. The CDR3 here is CASSPVTDSYGYTF. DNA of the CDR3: TGTGCCAGCTCACCAGTGACAGATTCCTATGGCTACACCTTC.

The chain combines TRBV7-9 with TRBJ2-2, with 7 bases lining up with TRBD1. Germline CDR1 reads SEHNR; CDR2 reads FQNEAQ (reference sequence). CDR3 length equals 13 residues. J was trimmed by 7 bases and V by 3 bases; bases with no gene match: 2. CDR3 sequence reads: CASSFDRDGELFF. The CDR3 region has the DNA TGTGCCAGCAGCTTCGACAGGGACGGGGAGCTGTTTTTT.

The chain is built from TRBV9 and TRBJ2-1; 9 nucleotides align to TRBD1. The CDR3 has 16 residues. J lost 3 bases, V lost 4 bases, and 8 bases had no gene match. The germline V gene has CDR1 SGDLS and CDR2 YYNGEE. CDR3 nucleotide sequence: TGTGCCAGCAGCAGCTCCGGGACAGGGATCTACAATGAGCAGTTCTTC. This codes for CASSSSGTGIYNEQFF.

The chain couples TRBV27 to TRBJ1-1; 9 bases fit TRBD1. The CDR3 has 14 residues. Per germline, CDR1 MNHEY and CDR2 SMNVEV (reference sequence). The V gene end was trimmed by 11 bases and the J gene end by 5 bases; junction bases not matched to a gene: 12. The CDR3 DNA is TGTGCCGCAAGACAACGGGGACAGGGTACTGAAGCTTTCTTT. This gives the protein CAARQRGQGTEAFF.

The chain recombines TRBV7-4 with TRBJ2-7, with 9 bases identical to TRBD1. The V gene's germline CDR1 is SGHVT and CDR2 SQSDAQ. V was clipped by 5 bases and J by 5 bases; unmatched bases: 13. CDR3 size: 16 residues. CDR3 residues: CASSPGSGGQGNEQYF. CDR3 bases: TGTGCCAGCAGCCCTGGCAGTGGAGGACAGGGGAACGAGCAGTACTTC.